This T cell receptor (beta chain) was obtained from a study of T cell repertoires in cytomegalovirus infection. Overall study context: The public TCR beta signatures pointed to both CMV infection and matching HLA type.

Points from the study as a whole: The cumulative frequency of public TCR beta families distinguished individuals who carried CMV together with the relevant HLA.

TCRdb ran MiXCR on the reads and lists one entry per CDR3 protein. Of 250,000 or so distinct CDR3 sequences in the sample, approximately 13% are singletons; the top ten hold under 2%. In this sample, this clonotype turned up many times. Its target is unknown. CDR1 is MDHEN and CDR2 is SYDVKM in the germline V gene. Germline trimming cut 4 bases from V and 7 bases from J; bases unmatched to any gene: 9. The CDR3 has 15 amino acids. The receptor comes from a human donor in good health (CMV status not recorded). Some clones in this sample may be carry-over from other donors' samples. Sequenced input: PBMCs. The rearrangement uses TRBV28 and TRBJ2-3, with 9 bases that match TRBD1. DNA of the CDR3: TGTGCCAGCAGTTCTTCCGGACAGGGGAGGAATACGCAGTATTTT. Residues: CASSSSGQGRNTQYF.